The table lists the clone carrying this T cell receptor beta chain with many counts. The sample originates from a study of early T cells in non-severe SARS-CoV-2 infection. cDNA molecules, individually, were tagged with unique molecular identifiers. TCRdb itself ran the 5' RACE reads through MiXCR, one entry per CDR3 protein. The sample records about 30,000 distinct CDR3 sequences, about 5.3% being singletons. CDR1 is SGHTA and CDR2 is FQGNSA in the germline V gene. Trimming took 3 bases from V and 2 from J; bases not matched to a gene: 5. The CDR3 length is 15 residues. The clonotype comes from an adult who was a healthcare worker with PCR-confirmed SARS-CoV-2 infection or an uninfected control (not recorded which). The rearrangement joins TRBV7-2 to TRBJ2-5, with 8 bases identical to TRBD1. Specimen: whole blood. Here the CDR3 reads CASSFQTGEQETQYF. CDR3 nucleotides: TGTGCCAGCAGCTTTCAGACAGGGGAACAAGAGACCCAGTACTTC.